These 11 T cell receptor beta chains were all obtained from the same sample, sequenced in a study of cytotoxic CD8 clonotypes in ibrutinib-treated CLL. Some clones are missing from TCRdb's copy, which holds only in-frame ones; the method was immunoSEQ multiplex PCR. The sample lists 140,000 or so clones; about four fifths were seen once. Sequences were derived from PBMCs, sampled after 12 months of ibrutinib treatment. These receptor sequences come from a human donor with chronic lymphocytic leukemia.

This clone was seen once. The chain carries TRBV21-1 and TRBJ1-1. TRBV21-1 is assigned pseudogene status. The CDR3 contains 16 residues. CDR3 in DNA: TGTGCCAGCAGCAGAGGGCCAAAAGACAAGTGGACTGAAGCTTTCTTT. This gives the protein CASSRGPKDKWTEAFF.

This sequence joins TRBV28 and TRBJ1-2; D is ambiguous. CDR1 and CDR2 (germline): MDHEN, SYDVKM. V dropped 7 bases and J dropped 0 bases, with 18 bases sitting between them. The CDR3 has 16 residues. CDR3 DNA sequence: TGTGCCAGCAACGACCCCAGGAGTGGGGCTAACTATGGCTACACCTTC. As protein: CASNDPRSGANYGYTF.

The CDR3 spells CASSSIPGPETDIQYF. For the CDR3, the DNA is TGTGCCAGCAGTTCTATCCCCGGGCCAGAAACGGACATTCAGTACTTC. The chain employs TRBV28 and TRBJ2-4; D uncertain. CDR1 and CDR2 (germline): MDHEN, SYDVKM. V lost 4 bases, J lost 8 bases, and 21 bases lay in between. The CDR3 sequence is 16 residues long. The variable domain in full, completed from reference TRBV28 and TRBJ2-4, reads DVKVTQSSRYLVKRTGEKVFLECVQDMDHENMFWYRQDPGLGLRLIYFSYDVKMKEKGDIPEGYSVSREKKERFSLILESASTNQTSMYLCASSSIPGPETDIQYFGAGTRLSVL.

This clone has more than one count but fewer than ten. The chain has TRBV15 and TRBJ2-1; D is unclear. The CDR3 totals 12 residues. V was pared by 1 base and J by 5 bases, with 3 bases between. The germline CDR1 and CDR2 sequences are LNHNV and YYDKDF (reference sequence). CDR3 DNA sequence: TGTGCCACCAGCAGAGGACACAATGAGCAGTTCTTC. Its protein product is CATSRGHNEQFF.

The rearrangement uses TRBV11-2 and TRBJ2-5; perhaps TRBD1 as D (5 bases). CDR1 and CDR2 from the germline V gene are SGHAT and FQNNGV. The length of the CDR3 is 15 residues. The V end was cut by 1 base, the J end by 2 bases, with 11 bases between. The CDR3 is CASSLASTAQETQYF. The CDR3, as DNA: TGTGCCAGCAGCTTAGCCTCGACAGCTCAAGAGACCCAGTACTTC.

This clone was found once. J is TRBJ1-2 and V is TRBV11-3; tentatively, D is TRBD1 (5 bases). V lost 4 bases to trimming and J lost 8 bases, with 17 bases between them. The germline V gene encodes CDR1 SGHNT and CDR2 YENEEA. This CDR3 comprises 14 residues. CDR3 sequence (DNA): TGTGCCAGCAGCTGCCCCTCTAGAGGGGAGGGCTACACCTTC. Translation gives CASSCPSRGEGYTF.

The chain has TRBV28 and TRBJ1-1; no clear D. CDR3 length: 13 residues. CDR1 and CDR2 from the germline V gene are MDHEN and SYDVKM. V lost 7 bases and J 3 bases, leaving 12 bases between the germline ends. DNA for the CDR3: TGTGCCAGCATCCATCCCTTGGACACTGAAGCTTTCTTT. Protein sequence: CASIHPLDTEAFF.

This chain links TRBV6-5 with TRBJ1-2, with D possibly matching TRBD1 (6 bases). V was trimmed by 6 bases and J by 6 bases, leaving 17 bases between them. The CDR3 is 14 residues long. Per germline, CDR1 MNHEY and CDR2 SVGAGI. The CDR3 DNA is TGTGCCAGCAGACCCGACAGGCTATTCGATGGCTACACCTTC. Its protein is CASRPDRLFDGYTF.

The V call is TRBV7-2, the J call TRBJ1-2, with no clear D. The CDR3 runs 11 residues. The V gene lost 7 bases and the J gene lost 4 bases, with 7 bases spanning the gap. In germline, CDR1 is SGHTA, CDR2 FQGNSA. CDR3 in DNA: TGTGCCAGCATGGTCCTCTATGGCTACACCTTC. It encodes CASMVLYGYTF.

This chain uses TRBV7-8 with TRBJ1-5; 9 bases fit TRBD1. V was pared by 1 base and J by 11 bases, with 3 bases of the junction left unmatched. The CDR3 is made up of 13 amino acids. Germline V gene data show CDR1 as SGHVS and CDR2 as FQNEAQ. The CDR3 here is CASSLGGTGTQHF. The CDR3 coding sequence is TGTGCCAGCAGCTTAGGGGGGACAGGGACCCAGCATTTT.

J is TRBJ2-1 and V is TRBV4-3; no clear D. Germline V gives CDR1 LGHNA, CDR2 YSLEER. The V end was cut by 5 bases, the J end by 3 bases, with 17 bases between. This CDR3 region has 16 residues. Here the CDR3 DNA reads TGCGCCAGCAGCGAGGTGATCTCACTGATCTACAATGAGCAGTTCTTC. Translating it yields CASSEVISLIYNEQFF.